Shown below are 11 T cell receptor beta chains from a single sample sequenced in a study of blood T cell repertoires in COVID-19. The table came from immunoSEQ multiplex PCR; TCRdb's copy has only in-frame clones and leaves some out. The table lists about 86,000 clones, 75% to 90% of them singletons. Specimen: peripheral blood. The receptors derive from a woman older than 75 with active or convalescent COVID-19.

This chain joins TRBV5-1 and TRBJ2-1; D is ambiguous. The CDR3 runs to 13 residues. CDR1 is SGHRS and CDR2 is YFSETQ in the germline V gene. The V end was cut by 0 bases, the J end by 5 bases, with 6 bases between. CDR3 DNA: TGCGCCAGCAGCTTGGAACACAACAATGAGCAGTTCTTC. Residues: CASSLEHNNEQFF.

The V call is TRBV6-5, the J call TRBJ2-5; 7 bases align to TRBD2. The ends lost 7 bases at V and 4 bases at J; junction bases unmatched: 12. The CDR3 extends over 15 amino acids. CDR1 and CDR2 (germline): MNHEY, SVGAGI. CDR3 residues: CASTQRGGVGETQYF. CDR3 nucleotide sequence: TGTGCCAGCACCCAAAGGGGAGGGGTTGGAGAGACCCAGTACTTC.

The chain joins TRBV7-9 to TRBJ1-3; TRBD1 aligns across 8 bases. The J segment lost 15 bases and the V segment lost 5 bases, leaving 9 bases of the junction unmatched. Per the germline V gene, CDR1 is SEHNR and CDR2 is FQNEAQ (reference sequence). The CDR3 length is 12 residues. CDR3 amino acids: CASSLGTGLKYF. In DNA, the CDR3 is TGTGCCAGCAGCCTTGGGACAGGTCTCAAATATTTT.

The chain carries TRBV6-5 and TRBJ2-1; tentatively, D is TRBD2 (5 bases). The V end lost 0 bases, the J end lost 7 bases, and 10 bases lay between the germline ends. Germline CDR1 is MNHEY and CDR2 is SVGAGI. This CDR3 is built from 14 residues. This CDR3 reads CASSYSGVLNEQFF. The CDR3 region has the DNA TGTGCCAGCAGTTACTCCGGGGTGTTAAATGAGCAGTTCTTC.

This clone was seen just once. V and J are TRBV5-1 and TRBJ2-5, with 11 bases fitting TRBD2. Losses at the gene ends were 2 bases for V and 4 bases for J; bases not matched to a gene: 1. This CDR3 contains 14 residues. The germline gives CDR1 SGHRS, CDR2 YFSETQ. The CDR3 spells CASSLGLAGETQYF. The CDR3, as DNA: TGCGCCAGCAGCTTAGGACTAGCGGGAGAGACCCAGTACTTC.

The chain carries TRBV7-2 and TRBJ1-5; 7 positions match TRBD1. Germline CDR1 and CDR2: SGHTA and FQGNSA. This CDR3 contains 15 residues. J gave up 3 bases and V 1 base, and 3 bases lay outside the gene matches. This CDR3 reads CASSLEGGINQPQHF. CDR3 nucleotides: TGTGCCAGCAGCTTAGAAGGGGGCATCAATCAGCCCCAGCATTTT.

The chain recombines TRBV28 with TRBJ1-1; 7 positions agree with TRBD1. CDR1 and CDR2 (germline): MDHEN, SYDVKM. The CDR3 is 15 residues long. Germline trimming cut 8 bases from V and 0 bases from J; bases unmatched to any gene: 9. This CDR3 reads CASVTGVHLNTEAFF. CDR3 DNA sequence: TGTGCCAGCGTTACAGGGGTACATCTGAACACTGAAGCTTTCTTT.

This clone was counted once. This chain links TRBV5-4 with TRBJ2-5, with D possibly TRBD2 on 5 matching bases. V dropped 0 bases and J dropped 2 bases, with 14 bases sitting between them. Germline CDR1 reads SGHNT; CDR2 reads YYREEE (reference sequence). The CDR3 loop spans 16 amino acids. CDR3 residues: CASSLDTREGQETQYF. CDR3 sequence (DNA): TGTGCCAGCAGCTTGGATACTAGAGAGGGTCAAGAGACCCAGTACTTC. Drawing the rest from reference TRBV5-4 and TRBJ2-5, the complete variable domain is ETGVTQSPTHLIKTRGQQVTLRCSSQSGHNTVSWYQQALGQGPQFIFQYYREEENGRGNFPPRFSGLQFPNYSSELNVNALELDDSALYLCASSLDTREGQETQYFGPGTRLLVL.

The chain is built from TRBV10-3 and TRBJ1-5; 7 positions match TRBD1. This CDR3 contains 13 residues. The trim removed 5 bases at V and 5 bases at J, leaving 3 bases unmatched. The germline gives CDR1 ENHRY, CDR2 SYGVKD. The CDR3 here is CAISRGTDQPQHF. DNA of the CDR3: TGTGCCATCAGTCGAGGGACAGATCAGCCCCAGCATTTT.

This clone was detected only a few times. The V and J genes are TRBV7-6 and TRBJ2-7; the D is unclear. Germline CDR1 SGHVS, CDR2 FNYEAQ. V was trimmed by 5 bases and J by 3 bases, leaving 11 bases between them. The CDR3 consists of 13 residues. This CDR3 is CASSPGPNYEQYF. CDR3 nucleotides: TGTGCCAGCAGCCCGGGTCCCAACTACGAGCAGTACTTC.

The rearrangement uses TRBV21-1 and TRBJ1-5; the listed D gene, TRBD1, was not tested against the DNA. TRBV21-1 is listed as a pseudogene. This CDR3 has 16 amino acids. CDR3 in DNA: TGTGCCAGCAGCAAAATTTCGACAGGGGGCGGTCAGCCCCAGCATTTT. Protein product: CASSKISTGGGQPQHF.